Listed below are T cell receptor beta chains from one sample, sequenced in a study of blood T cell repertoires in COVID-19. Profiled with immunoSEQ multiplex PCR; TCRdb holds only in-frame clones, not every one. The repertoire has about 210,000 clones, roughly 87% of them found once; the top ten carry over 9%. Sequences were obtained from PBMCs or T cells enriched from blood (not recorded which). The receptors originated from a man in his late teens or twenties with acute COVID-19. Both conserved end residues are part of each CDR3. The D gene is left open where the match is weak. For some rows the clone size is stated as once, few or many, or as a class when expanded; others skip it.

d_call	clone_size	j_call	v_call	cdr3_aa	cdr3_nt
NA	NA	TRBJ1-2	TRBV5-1	CASTPTGGPTGGYTF	TGCGCCAGCACCCCTACCGGAGGGCCCACTGGTGGCTACACCTTC
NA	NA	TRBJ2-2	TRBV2	CASTATVTGELFF	TGTGCCAGTACAGCCACAGTCACCGGGGAGCTGTTTTTT
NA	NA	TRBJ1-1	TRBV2	CASTTMNTEAFF	TGTGCCAGCACTACGATGAACACTGAAGCTTTCTTT
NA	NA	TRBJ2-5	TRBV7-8	CASSLISSGETQYF	TGTGCCAGCAGCTTAATCTCCTCGGGGGAGACCCAGTACTTC
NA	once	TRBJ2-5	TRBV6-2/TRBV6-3	CASSYNGDVGTQYF	TGTGCCAGCAGTTACAACGGAGACGTCGGGACCCAGTACTTC
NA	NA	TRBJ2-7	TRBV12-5	CASGLGLGGEQYF	TGTGCTAGTGGTCTTGGCCTCGGCGGCGAGCAGTACTTC
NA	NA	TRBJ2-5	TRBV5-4	CASSLDQRETQYF	TGTGCCAGCAGCTTGGATCAGAGGGAGACCCAGTACTTC
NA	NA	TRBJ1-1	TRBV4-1	CASSQEFHGPHLNTEAFF	TGCGCCAGCAGCCAAGAATTTCATGGGCCACACTTGAACACTGAAGCTTTCTTT
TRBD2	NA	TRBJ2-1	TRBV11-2	CASSLGLAENEQFF	TGTGCCAGCAGCTTAGGGCTAGCGGAGAATGAGCAGTTCTTC
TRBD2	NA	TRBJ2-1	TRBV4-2	CASSQGFREDEQFF	TGTGCCAGCAGCCAAGGGTTTCGGGAGGATGAGCAGTTCTTC
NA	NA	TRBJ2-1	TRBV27	CASSFQPDSEQFF	TGTGCCAGCAGTTTCCAACCCGACAGTGAGCAGTTCTTC
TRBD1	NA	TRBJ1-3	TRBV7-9	CASRSFKGQGFGNTIYF	TGTGCCAGCAGATCTTTTAAGGGACAGGGCTTTGGAAACACCATATATTTT
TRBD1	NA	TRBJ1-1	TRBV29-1	CSVDDRTGHLRGEAFF	TGCAGCGTTGACGATCGGACAGGTCACTTGCGGGGTGAAGCTTTCTTT
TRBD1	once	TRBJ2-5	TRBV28	CASSLGGTGSVGETQYF	TGTGCCAGCAGTTTAGGGGGGACAGGGTCCGTTGGAGAGACCCAGTACTTC
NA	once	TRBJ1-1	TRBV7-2	CASNIVRGRDTEAFF	TGTGCCAGCAACATAGTCCGGGGAAGAGACACTGAAGCTTTCTTT
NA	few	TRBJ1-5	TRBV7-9	CASSSQGNQPQHF	TGTGCCAGCAGCTCCCAGGGCAATCAGCCCCAGCATTTT
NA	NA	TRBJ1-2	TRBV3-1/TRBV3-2	CASSQVHSGYTF	TGTGCCAGCAGCCAAGTACATTCCGGCTACACCTTC
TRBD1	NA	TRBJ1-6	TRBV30	CAWSPIDRDDSPLHF	TGTGCCTGGAGTCCAATTGACAGGGATGATTCACCCCTCCACTTT
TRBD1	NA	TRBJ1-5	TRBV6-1	CASSEAGGDQPQHF	TGTGCCAGCAGTGAAGCAGGGGGCGATCAGCCCCAGCATTTT
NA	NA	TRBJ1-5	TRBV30	CAWSLGQYSNQPQHF	TGTGCCTGGAGTCTGGGCCAATATAGCAATCAGCCCCAGCATTTT
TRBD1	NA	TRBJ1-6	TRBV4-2	CASSQAWDRGNSPLHF	TGTGCCAGCAGCCAAGCTTGGGACAGGGGCAATTCACCCCTCCACTTT
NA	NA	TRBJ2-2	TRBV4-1	CASSPLGTGGLAGYTGELFF	TGCGCCAGCAGCCCCCTGGGGACAGGGGGACTAGCGGGTTACACCGGGGAGCTGTTTTTT
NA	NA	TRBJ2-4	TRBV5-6	CASSGLARMGAKNIQYF	TGTGCCAGCAGCGGCCTAGCGCGTATGGGAGCCAAAAACATTCAGTACTTC
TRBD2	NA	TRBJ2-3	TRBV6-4	CASSLLAGGRDTQYF	TGTGCCAGCAGTTTACTAGCGGGAGGGAGAGATACGCAGTATTTT
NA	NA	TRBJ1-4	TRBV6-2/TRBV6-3	CASSLLNEKLFF	TGTGCCAGCAGTTTACTAAATGAAAAACTGTTTTTT
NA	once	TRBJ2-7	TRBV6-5	CASSYPSFGGEQYF	TGTGCCAGCAGTTACCCTTCGTTCGGGGGCGAGCAGTACTTC
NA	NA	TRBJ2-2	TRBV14	CASSPLGGGIGTGELFF	TGTGCCAGCAGCCCGCTTGGAGGGGGCATTGGCACCGGGGAGCTGTTTTTT
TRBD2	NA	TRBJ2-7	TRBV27	CASSLRTSGSYEQYF	TGTGCCAGCAGTTTAAGGACTAGCGGGAGTTACGAGCAGTACTTC
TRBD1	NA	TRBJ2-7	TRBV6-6	CASREDRGSYEQYF	TGTGCCAGCAGAGAGGACAGGGGATCCTACGAGCAGTACTTC
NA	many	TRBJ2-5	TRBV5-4	CASSLAGYQETQYF	TGTGCCAGCAGCTTGGCAGGGTACCAAGAGACCCAGTACTTC
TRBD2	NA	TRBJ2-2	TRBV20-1	CSASSGTSGRGRTGELFF	TGCAGTGCTAGTTCCGGGACTAGCGGGAGGGGGAGGACCGGGGAGCTGTTTTTT
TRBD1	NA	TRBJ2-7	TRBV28	CASSLPSGTVGYEQYF	TGTGCCAGCAGTTTACCCTCTGGGACAGTTGGCTACGAGCAGTACTTC
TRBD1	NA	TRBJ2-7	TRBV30	CAWSQGQGGEQYF	TGTGCCTGGAGCCAAGGACAGGGCGGTGAGCAGTACTTC